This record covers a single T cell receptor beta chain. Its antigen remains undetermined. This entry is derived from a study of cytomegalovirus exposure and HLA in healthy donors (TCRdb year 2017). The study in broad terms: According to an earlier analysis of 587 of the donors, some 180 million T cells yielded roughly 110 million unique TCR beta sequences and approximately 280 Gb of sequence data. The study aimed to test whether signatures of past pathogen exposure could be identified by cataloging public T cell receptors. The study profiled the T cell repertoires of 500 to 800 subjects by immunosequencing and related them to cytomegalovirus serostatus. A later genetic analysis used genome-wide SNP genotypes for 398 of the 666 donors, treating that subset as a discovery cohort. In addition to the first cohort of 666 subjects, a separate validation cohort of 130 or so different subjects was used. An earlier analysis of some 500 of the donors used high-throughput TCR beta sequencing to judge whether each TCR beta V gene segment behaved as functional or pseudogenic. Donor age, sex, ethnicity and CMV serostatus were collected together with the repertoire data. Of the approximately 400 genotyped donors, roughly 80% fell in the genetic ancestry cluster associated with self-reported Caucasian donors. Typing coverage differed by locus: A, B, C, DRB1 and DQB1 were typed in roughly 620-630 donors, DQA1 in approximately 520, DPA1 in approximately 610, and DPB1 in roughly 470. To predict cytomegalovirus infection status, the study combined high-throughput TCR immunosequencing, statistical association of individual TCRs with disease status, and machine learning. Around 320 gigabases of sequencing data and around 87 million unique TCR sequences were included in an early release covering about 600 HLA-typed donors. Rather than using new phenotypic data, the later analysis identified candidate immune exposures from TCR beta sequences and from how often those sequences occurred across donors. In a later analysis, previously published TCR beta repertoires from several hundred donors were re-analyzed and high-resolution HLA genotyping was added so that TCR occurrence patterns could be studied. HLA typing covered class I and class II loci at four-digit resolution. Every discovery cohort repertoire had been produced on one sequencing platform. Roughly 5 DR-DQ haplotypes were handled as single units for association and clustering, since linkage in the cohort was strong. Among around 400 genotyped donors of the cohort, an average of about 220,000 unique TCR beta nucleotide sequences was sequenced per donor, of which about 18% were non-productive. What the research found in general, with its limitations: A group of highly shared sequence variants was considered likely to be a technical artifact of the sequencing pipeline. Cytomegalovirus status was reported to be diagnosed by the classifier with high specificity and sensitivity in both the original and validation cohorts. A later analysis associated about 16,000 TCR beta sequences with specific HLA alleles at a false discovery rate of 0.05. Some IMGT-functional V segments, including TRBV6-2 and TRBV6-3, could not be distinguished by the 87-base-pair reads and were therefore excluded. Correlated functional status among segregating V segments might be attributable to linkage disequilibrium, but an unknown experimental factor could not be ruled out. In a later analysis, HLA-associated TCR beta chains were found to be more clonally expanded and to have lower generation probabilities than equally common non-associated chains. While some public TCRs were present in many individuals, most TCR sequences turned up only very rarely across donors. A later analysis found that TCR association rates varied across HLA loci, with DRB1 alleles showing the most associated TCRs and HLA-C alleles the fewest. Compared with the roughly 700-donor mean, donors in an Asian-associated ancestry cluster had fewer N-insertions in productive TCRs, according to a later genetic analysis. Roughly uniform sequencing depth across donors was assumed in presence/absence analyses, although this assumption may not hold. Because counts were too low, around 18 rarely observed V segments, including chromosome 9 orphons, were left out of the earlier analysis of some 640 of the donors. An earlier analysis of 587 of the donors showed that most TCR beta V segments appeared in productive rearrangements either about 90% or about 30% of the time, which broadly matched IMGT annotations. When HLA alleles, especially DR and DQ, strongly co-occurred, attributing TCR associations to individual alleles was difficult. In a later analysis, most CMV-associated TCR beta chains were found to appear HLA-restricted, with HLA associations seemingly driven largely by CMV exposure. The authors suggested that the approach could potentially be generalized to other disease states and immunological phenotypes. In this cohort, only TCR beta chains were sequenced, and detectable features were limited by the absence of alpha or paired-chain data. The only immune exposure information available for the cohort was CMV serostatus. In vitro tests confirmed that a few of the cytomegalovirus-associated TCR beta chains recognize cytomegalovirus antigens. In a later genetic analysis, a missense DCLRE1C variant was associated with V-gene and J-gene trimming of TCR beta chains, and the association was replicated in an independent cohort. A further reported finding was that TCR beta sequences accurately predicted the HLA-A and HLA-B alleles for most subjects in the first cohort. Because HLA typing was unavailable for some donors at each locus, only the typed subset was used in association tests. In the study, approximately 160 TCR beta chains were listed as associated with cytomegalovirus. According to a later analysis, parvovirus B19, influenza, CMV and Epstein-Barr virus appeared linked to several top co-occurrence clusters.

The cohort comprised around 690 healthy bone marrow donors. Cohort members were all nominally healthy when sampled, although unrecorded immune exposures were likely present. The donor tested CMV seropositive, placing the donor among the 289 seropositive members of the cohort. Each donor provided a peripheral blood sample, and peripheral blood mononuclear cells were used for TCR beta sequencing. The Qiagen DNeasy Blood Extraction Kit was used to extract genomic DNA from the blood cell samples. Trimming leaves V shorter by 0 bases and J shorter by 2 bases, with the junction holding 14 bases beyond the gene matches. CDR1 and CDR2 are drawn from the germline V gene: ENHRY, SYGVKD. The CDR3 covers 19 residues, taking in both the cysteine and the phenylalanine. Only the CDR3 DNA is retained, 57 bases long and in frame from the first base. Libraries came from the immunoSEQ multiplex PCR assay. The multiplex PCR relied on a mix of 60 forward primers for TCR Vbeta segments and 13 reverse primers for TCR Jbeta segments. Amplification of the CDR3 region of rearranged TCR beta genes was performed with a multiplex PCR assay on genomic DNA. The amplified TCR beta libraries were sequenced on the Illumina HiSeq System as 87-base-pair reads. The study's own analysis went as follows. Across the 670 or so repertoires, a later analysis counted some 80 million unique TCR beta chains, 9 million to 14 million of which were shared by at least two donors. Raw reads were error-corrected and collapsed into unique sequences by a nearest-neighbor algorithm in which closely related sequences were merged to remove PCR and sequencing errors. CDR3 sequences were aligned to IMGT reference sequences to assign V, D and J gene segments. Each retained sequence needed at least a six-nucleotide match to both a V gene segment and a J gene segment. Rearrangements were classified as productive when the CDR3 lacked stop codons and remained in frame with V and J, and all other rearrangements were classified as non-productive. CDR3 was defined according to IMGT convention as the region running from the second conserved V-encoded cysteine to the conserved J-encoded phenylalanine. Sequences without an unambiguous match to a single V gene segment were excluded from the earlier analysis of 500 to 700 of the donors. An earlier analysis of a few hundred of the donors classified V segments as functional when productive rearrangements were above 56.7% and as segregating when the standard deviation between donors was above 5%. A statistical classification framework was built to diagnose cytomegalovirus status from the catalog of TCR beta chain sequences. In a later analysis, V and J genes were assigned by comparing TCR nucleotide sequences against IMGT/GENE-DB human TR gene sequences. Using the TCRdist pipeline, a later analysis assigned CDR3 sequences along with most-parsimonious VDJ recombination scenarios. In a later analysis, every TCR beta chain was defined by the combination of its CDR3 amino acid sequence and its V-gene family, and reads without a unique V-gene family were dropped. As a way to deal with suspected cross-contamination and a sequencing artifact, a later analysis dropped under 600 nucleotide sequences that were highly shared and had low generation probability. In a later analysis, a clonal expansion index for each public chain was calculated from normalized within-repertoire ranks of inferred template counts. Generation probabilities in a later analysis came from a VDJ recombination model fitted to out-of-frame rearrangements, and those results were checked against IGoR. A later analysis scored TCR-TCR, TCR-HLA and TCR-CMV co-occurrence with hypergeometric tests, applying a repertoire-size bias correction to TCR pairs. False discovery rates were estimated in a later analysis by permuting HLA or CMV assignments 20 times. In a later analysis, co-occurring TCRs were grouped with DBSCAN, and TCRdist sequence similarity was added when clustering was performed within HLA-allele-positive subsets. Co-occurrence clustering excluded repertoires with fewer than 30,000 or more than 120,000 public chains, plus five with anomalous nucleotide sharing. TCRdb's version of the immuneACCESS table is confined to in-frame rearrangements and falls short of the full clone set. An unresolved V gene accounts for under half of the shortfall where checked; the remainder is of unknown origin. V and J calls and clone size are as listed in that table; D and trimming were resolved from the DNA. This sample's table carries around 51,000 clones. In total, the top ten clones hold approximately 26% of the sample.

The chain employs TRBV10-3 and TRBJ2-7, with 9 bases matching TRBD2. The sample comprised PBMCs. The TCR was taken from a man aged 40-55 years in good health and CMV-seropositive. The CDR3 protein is CAISESGGRPASGAYEQYF. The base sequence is TGTGCCATCAGTGAGTCTGGGGGGCGCCCGGCTAGCGGGGCCTACGAGCAGTACTTC.